This section outlines one T cell receptor (beta chain) sequence together with its context. Its antigen is still unknown. These data originate in a study of T cell responses to AZD1222 COVID-19 vaccine. Turning to the study itself: Second-dose intervals near 4 or 12 weeks were combined.

Germline V gives CDR1 SGDLS, CDR2 YYNGEE. The CDR3 contains 15 residues. V lost 2 bases, J lost 2 bases, and 11 bases lay in between. Study results and caveats: A rise in Spike-specific TCR breadth and depth followed two AZD1222 doses. Samples come after the peak T cell response, not at day 14.

The repertoire was sequenced with immunoSEQ multiplex PCR; TCRdb's copy has only in-frame clones and lacks some. The table shows 150,000 to 200,000 clones, with around nine tenths occurring only once. The sequences come from peripheral blood, collected on day 0 of AZD1222 vaccination. This clonotype was obtained from an adult in good health. J is TRBJ2-1 and V is TRBV9; the D call may be TRBD1 or TRBD2 (5 bases each). CDR3 DNA sequence: TGTGCCAGCAGCGTTCATTGGGGGACCTACAATGAGCAGTTCTTC. This translates into CASSVHWGTYNEQFF.